This T cell receptor beta chain is from a study of blood T cell repertoires in COVID-19. With 5 bases clipped from V and 5 bases from J, the junction kept 10 bases outside the gene matches. The CDR3 extends over 15 amino acids. In germline, CDR1 is SEHNR, CDR2 FQNEAQ (reference sequence). Profiled with immunoSEQ multiplex PCR; TCRdb holds only in-frame clones, not every one. Here the sample spans over 50,000 clones, 90% being singletons. This clone was seen a handful of times. The sequencing sample was made of peripheral blood. This rearrangement joins TRBV7-9 to TRBJ2-7, with 9 positions matching TRBD1. The source of this sequence is a human donor with active COVID-19. The donor label of this sample is uncertain. The CDR3: CASSRTGAFLDEQYF. CDR3 DNA: TGTGCCAGCAGCAGGACAGGGGCGTTTTTGGACGAGCAGTACTTC.